The rows below give T cell receptor beta chains drawn from one sample of a study of T cell responses to AZD1222 COVID-19 vaccine. Here immunoSEQ multiplex PCR was the method, and the copy in TCRdb shows in-frame clones only, minus some. The repertoire consists of about 160,000 clones, with roughly 90% occurring once and the leading ten covering 2.5% to 3.5%. The sequencing used peripheral blood, collected 28 days after the second AZD1222 dose. These receptor sequences come from an adult who received the AZD1222 COVID-19 vaccine. Both conserved end residues are part of each CDR3. The D gene is left open where the match is weak. Where a row states a size, it is once, few, many or the class of an expanded clone; other rows omit it.

j_gene | d_gene | abundance | v_gene | CDR3aa | CDR3nt
TRBJ2-3 | . | . | TRBV5-1 | CASSLPDPGPDTQYF | TGCGCCAGCAGCTTGCCCGATCCGGGCCCAGATACGCAGTATTTT
TRBJ2-7 | TRBD2 | . | TRBV27 | CASSPTSGTYEQYF | TGTGCCAGCAGCCCGACTAGCGGCACCTACGAGCAGTACTTC
TRBJ1-2 | . | . | TRBV30 | CAWSTGSSYGYTF | TGTGCCTGGAGTACAGGGAGTAGCTATGGCTACACCTTC
TRBJ2-1 | . | . | TRBV12-3/TRBV12-4 | CASSLNGYNEQFF | TGTGCCAGCAGTTTAAACGGCTACAATGAGCAGTTCTTC
TRBJ1-2 | . | . | TRBV21-1 | CASSNPHDYGYTF | TGTGCCAGCAGCAACCCTCATGACTATGGCTACACCTTC
TRBJ2-5 | . | . | TRBV7-6 | CASSLAQGPETQYF | TGTGCCAGCAGCTTAGCTCAGGGTCCGGAGACCCAGTACTTC
TRBJ1-1 | . | . | TRBV18 | CASSELTDTEAFF | TGTGCCAGCTCGGAATTGACAGACACTGAAGCTTTCTTT
TRBJ2-7 | TRBD1 | . | TRBV6-2/TRBV6-3 | CASSYTGGSYEQYF | TGTGCCAGCAGTTACACAGGGGGAAGCTACGAGCAGTACTTC
TRBJ2-1 | . | . | TRBV5-4 | CASSFAGIGPNEQFF | TGTGCCAGCAGCTTTGCCGGAATAGGGCCCAATGAGCAGTTCTTC
TRBJ1-1 | . | once | TRBV27 | CASSFEVGNTEAFF | TGTGCCAGCAGTTTTGAAGTCGGTAACACTGAAGCTTTCTTT
TRBJ2-7 | . | . | TRBV11-3 | CASSPGGYEQYF | TGTGCCAGCAGCCCGGGCGGCTACGAGCAGTACTTC